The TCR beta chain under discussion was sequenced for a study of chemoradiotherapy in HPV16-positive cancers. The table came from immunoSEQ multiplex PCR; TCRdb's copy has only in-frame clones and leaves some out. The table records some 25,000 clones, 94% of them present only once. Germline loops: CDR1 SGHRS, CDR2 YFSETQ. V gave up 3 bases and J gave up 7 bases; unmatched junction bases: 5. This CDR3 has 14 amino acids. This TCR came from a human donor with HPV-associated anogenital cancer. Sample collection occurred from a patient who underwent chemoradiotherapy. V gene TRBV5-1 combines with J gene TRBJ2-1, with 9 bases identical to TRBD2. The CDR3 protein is CASSYLAGRNEQFF. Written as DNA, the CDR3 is TGCGCCAGCAGCTACCTAGCGGGACGGAATGAGCAGTTCTTC.